This TCR beta chain originates from a study of OX40 agonist ivuxolimab in advanced cancers. Study-level background: Ivuxolimab was a fully human IgG2 agonistic monoclonal antibody targeting the costimulatory receptor OX40 (CD134). Intravenous ivuxolimab was administered to patients every 2 weeks at six dose levels: 0.01, 0.1, 0.3, 1.5, 3 and 10 mg/kg. Among the approximately 54 dose-escalation patients, approximately 20 had hepatocellular carcinoma, about 15 melanoma, 9 renal cell carcinoma and 9 head and neck cancer. In the dose-escalation cohort, roughly 82% of patients were male, and the mean age was 60 years with a range of roughly 23 to 90. Patients were allowed to have had prior anti-PD-1, anti-PD-L1 or anti-CTLA-4 therapy, and approximately 40% of the dose-escalation patients had been treated with checkpoint inhibitors. Three dose-escalation patients achieved partial responses, one with hepatocellular carcinoma and two with cutaneous melanoma. Peripheral TCRbeta sequencing aimed to test whether ivuxolimab altered TCR sequence diversity and caused clonal T-cell expansion. The paper describes the monotherapy dose-escalation part (N ≈ 49 patients) of the phase I trial of ivuxolimab. What the authors observed across the whole study: In partial responders in the 0.1-3.0 mg/kg groups, normalized peripheral clonal expansion was found to be among the lowest, especially among CD8+ T cells. Antigen specificity was not determined for the clonally expanded peripheral T cells. Low levels of normalized T-cell clonal expansion were also seen in some patients who did not respond. After ivuxolimab, CD8+ T cells had more expanded clones than CD4+ T cells on average. At doses of 0.1 to 3.0 mg/kg, clonal expansion of both CD4+ and CD8+ T cells in blood was seen between baseline and week 6.

Patients with autoimmune disease history or receiving systemic immunosuppression were excluded from the trial. Peripheral blood for TCR sequencing was collected from all dose cohorts at baseline, on cycle 4 day 1, and on cycle 7 day 1. The samples were taken from a phase I, first-in-human, multicenter, open-label dose-escalation trial of ivuxolimab. Adults with locally advanced or metastatic melanoma, renal cell, hepatocellular, or head and neck squamous cell carcinoma were enrolled in the trial. Before TCR sequencing, CD4+ T cells and CD8+ T cells from peripheral blood were sorted into separate populations. To sequence the TCRbeta CDR3 region, genomic DNA was isolated from the sorted cells. The immunoSEQ Assay was used to sequence the TCRbeta CDR3 regions. Sourced from immuneACCESS, this table was stored by TCRdb with only in-frame sequences that have V and J called. A share of the clones is absent; for the studies checked, an unresolved V gene accounts for under half, and the remainder has no known explanation. The sample records 30,000 to 45,000 clones, 74% of which are singletons. The ten largest clones take up approximately 18% of the sample.

A distance of 15 bases separates the germline ends of V and J, which lose 5 bases and 8 bases respectively. According to the germline V gene (reference sequence), CDR1 reads LNHNV and CDR2 reads YYDKDF. From cysteine to phenylalanine, the CDR3 is 13 amino acids long. Of the read, only the CDR3 DNA is kept; its 39 bases are in frame from base 1. In regard to this clone: The specificity of this receptor is unknown. No much larger clone exists at a distance of one base, and base qualities are not known.

Material: CD4+ or CD8+ T cells sorted from blood, obtained in a trial of the OX40 agonist ivuxolimab. The chain links TRBV15 with TRBJ1-2; the D region possibly corresponds to TRBD1 (6 bases align). The source of this sequence is an adult with an advanced solid tumor such as melanoma, head and neck, liver or kidney cancer. The nucleotides read TGTGCCACCAGCTCCCCACAGGGTAGAGGCTACACCTTC. Its protein is CATSSPQGRGYTF.